This TCR beta chain stems from a study of PD-1 blockade in classical Hodgkin lymphoma. Study-level findings and limits: Relapsed/refractory patients reportedly had lower baseline diversity than newly diagnosed patients. What drove the repertoire differences, possibly disease activity or prior therapy, has not been defined.

Unmatched junction bases numbered 9, after V lost 1 base and J lost 2 bases. This CDR3 comprises 19 residues. The V gene's germline CDR1 is SGHRS and CDR2 YFSETQ. Using immunoSEQ multiplex PCR, the repertoire was profiled, and TCRdb retains in-frame clones only, with some absent. Of 17,000 or so clones listed, about nine tenths are singletons. The time point is: newly diagnosed, previously untreated cHL patient sample. Newly diagnosed classical Hodgkin lymphoma PBMCs, still untreated, provided the comparison samples. In regard to this clone: As yet, its antigen is unknown.

The receptor was isolated from a human donor with classical Hodgkin lymphoma. The sequencing input was peripheral blood mononuclear cells (PBMCs). The chain has TRBV5-1 and TRBJ2-3; 14 bases line up with TRBD2. CDR3 bases: TGCGCCAGCAGCTTGTTCCCGGGGACTAGCGGGAGTAACACAGATACGCAGTATTTT. It specifies CASSLFPGTSGSNTDTQYF.